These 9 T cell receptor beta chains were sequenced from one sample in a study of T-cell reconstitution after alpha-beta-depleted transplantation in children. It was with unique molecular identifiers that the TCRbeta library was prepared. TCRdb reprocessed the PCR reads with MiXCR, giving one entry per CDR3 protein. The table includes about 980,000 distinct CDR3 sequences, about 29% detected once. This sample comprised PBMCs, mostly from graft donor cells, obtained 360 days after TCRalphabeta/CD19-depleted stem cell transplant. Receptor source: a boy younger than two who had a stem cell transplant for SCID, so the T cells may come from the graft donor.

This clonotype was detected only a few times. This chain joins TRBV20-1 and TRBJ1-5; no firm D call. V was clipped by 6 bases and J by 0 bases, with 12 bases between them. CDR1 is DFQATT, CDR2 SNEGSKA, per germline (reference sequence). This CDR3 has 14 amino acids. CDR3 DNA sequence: TGCAGTGCCCAGAATGTTTATAGCAATCAGCCCCAGCATTTT. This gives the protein CSAQNVYSNQPQHF.

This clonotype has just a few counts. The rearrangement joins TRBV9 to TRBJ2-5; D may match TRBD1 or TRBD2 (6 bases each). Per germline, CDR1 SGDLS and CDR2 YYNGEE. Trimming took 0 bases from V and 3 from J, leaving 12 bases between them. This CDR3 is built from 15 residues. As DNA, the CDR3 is TGTGCCAGCAGCGTAGTAGGGGGAGGAAAAGAGACCCAGTACTTC. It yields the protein CASSVVGGGKETQYF.

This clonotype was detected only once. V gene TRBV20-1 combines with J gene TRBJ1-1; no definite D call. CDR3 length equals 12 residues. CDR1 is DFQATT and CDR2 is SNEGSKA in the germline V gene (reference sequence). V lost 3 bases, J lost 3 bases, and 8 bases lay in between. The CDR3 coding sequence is TGCAGTGCTAGGCCGAAGCACACTGAAGCTTTCTTT. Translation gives CSARPKHTEAFF.

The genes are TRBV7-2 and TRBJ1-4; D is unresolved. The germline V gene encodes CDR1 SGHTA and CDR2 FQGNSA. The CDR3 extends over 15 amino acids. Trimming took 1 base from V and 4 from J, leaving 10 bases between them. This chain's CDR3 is CASSLGRRVNEKLFF. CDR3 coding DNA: TGTGCCAGCAGCTTAGGAAGGAGGGTTAATGAAAAACTGTTTTTT.

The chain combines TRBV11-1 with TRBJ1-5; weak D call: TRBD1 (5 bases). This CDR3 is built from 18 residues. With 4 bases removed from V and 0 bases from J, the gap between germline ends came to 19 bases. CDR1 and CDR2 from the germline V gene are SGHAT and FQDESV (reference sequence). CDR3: CASSYATGSGYSNQPQHF. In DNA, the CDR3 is TGTGCCAGCAGCTATGCCACAGGTTCGGGGTATAGCAATCAGCCCCAGCATTTT.

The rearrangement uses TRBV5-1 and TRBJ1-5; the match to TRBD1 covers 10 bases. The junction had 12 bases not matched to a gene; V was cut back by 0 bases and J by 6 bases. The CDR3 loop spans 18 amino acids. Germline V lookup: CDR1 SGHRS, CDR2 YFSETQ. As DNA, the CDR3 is TGCGCCAGCAGCTTGGATCCAGCGGGACAGGGGTGGGCTCAGCCCCAGCATTTT. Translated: CASSLDPAGQGWAQPQHF.

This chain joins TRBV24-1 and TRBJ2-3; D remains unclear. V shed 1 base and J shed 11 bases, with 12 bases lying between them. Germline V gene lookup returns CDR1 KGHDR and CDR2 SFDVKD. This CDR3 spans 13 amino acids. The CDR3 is CATSDFFSREQYF. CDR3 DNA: TGTGCCACCAGTGATTTCTTCAGTAGGGAGCAGTATTTT.

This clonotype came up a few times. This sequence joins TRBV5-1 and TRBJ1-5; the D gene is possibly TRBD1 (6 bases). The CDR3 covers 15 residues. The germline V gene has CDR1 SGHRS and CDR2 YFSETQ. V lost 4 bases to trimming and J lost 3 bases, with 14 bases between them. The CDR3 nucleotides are TGCGCCAGCAGCCGGATGGACAGTTTCAATCAGCCCCAGCATTTT. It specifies CASSRMDSFNQPQHF.

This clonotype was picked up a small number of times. CDR3 region: CSARDWSNRVGKLFF. CDR3 nucleotide sequence: TGCAGTGCTAGAGATTGGTCAAACCGGGTGGGAAAACTGTTTTTT. V gene TRBV20-1 combines with J gene TRBJ1-4; no clear D gene. Germline-derived CDR1 and CDR2 are DFQATT and SNEGSKA (reference sequence). The CDR3 runs 15 residues. Trimming stripped 0 bases from V and 10 bases from J, with 18 bases between.